Listed here are 3 T cell receptor beta chains from one sample, sequenced in a study of CD8+CD57+ T cells in acquired aplastic anemia. Genomic DNA, the template, was used for profiling of the TCR beta VDJ and CDR3. Each CDR3 protein gets one entry after TCRdb re-called the reads with MiXCR. The table includes 250,000 to 350,000 distinct CDR3 sequences, approximately 56% detected once. Sequencing was carried out using sorted CD4+, CD8+, or CD8+CD57+ T cells (not recorded which) from PBMCs. These receptors were taken from a human donor with severe aplastic anemia or a healthy control (not recorded which).

There are a few counts of this clonotype. J is TRBJ2-7 and V is TRBV5-1; 12 nucleotides align to TRBD1. Germline CDR1 is SGHRS and CDR2 is YFSETQ. The ends lost 3 bases at V and 5 bases at J; junction bases unmatched: 3. CDR3 length: 14 amino acids. This CDR3 is CASSSGTGGDEQYF. CDR3 sequence (DNA): TGCGCCAGCAGCTCCGGGACAGGGGGCGACGAGCAGTACTTC.

The rearrangement links TRBV20-1 to TRBJ2-1; no reliable D call. The length of the CDR3 is 13 residues. Germline-derived CDR1 and CDR2 are DFQATT and SNEGSKA (reference sequence). Trimming removed 4 bases from V and 0 bases from J, with 7 bases in between. CDR3 bases: TGCAGTGCTATGGCTAACTCCTACAATGAGCAGTTCTTC. This encodes CSAMANSYNEQFF.

This clonotype was seen only a few times. The CDR3 sequence is CASSLITETYEQYF. The CDR3 DNA is TGTGCCAGCAGTTTAATAACAGAGACCTACGAGCAGTACTTC. The chain is built from TRBV28 and TRBJ2-7; D not resolved. Between the trimmed V and J ends, which lost 2 bases and 2 bases, there was a span of 10 bases. The CDR3 runs 14 residues. Germline V gene sequence: CDR1 MDHEN, CDR2 SYDVKM.